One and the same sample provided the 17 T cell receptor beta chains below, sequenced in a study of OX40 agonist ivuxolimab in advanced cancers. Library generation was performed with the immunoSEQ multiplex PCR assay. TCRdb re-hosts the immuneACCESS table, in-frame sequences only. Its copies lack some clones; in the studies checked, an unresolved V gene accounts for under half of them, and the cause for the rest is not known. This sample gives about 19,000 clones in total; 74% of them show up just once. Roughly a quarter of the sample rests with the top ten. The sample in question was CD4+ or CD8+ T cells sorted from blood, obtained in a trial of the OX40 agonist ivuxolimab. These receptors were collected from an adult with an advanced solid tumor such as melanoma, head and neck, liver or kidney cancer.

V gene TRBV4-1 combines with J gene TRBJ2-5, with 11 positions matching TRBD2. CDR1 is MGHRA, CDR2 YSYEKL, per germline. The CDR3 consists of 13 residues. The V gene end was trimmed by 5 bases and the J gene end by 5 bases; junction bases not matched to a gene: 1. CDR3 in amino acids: CASSGTSGETQYF. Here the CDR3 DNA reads TGCGCCAGCAGCGGGACTAGCGGCGAGACCCAGTACTTC.

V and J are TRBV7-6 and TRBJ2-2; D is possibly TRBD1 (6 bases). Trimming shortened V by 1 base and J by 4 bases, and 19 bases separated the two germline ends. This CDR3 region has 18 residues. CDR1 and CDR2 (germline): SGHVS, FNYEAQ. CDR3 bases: TGTGCCAGCAGCTTAGAGCCACCGGGACAACTCGGCACCGGGGAGCTGTTTTTT. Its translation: CASSLEPPGQLGTGELFF.

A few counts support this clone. CDR3 protein: CASSPVAGPYNEQFF. The DNA for the CDR3 is TGTGCCAGCAGTCCAGTAGCGGGGCCTTACAATGAGCAGTTCTTC. This chain uses TRBV27 with TRBJ2-1, with TRBD2 matching over 8 bases. This CDR3 has 15 amino acids. Per the germline V gene, CDR1 is MNHEY and CDR2 is SMNVEV (reference sequence). Trimming cost V 5 bases and J 4 bases; bases outside gene matches: 7.

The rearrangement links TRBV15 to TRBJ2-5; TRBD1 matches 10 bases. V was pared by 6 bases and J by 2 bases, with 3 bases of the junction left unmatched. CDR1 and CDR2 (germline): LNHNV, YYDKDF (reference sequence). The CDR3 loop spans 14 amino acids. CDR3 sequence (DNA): TGTGCCACCAGAAGGGACAGGGGTCAAGAGACCCAGTACTTC. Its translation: CATRRDRGQETQYF.

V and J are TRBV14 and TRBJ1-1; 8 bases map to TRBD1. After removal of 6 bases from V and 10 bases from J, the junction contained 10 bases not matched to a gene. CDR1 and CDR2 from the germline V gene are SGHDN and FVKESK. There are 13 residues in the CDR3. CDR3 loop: CASRGQGVLAAFF. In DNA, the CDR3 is TGTGCCAGCAGAGGACAGGGTGTTCTTGCAGCTTTCTTT.

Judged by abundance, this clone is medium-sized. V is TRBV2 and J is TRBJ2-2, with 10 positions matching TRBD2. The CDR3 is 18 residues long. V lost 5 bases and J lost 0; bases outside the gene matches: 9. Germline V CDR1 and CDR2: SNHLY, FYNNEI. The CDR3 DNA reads TGTGCCAGCAGTCATTACCCTGGACTAGCGGCGAACACCGGGGAGCTGTTTTTT. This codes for CASSHYPGLAANTGELFF.

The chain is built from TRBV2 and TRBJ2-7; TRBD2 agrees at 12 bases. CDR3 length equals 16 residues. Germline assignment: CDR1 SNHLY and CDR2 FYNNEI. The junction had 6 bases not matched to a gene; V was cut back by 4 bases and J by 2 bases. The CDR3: CASSGLAGGQPYEQYF. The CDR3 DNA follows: TGTGCCAGCAGTGGGCTAGCGGGAGGGCAACCCTACGAGCAGTACTTC.

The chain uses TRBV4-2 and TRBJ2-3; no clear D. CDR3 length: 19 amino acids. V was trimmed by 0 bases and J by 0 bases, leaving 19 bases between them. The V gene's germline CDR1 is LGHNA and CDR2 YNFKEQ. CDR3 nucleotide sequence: TGTGCCAGCAGCCAAGAAGATACAGTGTCACACACTAGCACAGATACGCAGTATTTT. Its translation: CASSQEDTVSHTSTDTQYF.

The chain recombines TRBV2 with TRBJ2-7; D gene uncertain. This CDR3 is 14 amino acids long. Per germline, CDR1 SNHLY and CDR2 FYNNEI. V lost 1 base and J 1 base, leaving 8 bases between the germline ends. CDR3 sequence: CASSEGSRSYEQYF. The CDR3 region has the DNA TGTGCCAGCAGTGAAGGATCAAGATCCTACGAGCAGTACTTC. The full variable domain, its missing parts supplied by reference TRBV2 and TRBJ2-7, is EPEVTQTPSHQVTQMGQEVILRCVPISNHLYFYWYRQILGQKVEFLVSFYNNEISEKSEIFDDQFSVERPDGSNFTLKIRSTKLEDSAMYFCASSEGSRSYEQYFGPGTRLTVT.

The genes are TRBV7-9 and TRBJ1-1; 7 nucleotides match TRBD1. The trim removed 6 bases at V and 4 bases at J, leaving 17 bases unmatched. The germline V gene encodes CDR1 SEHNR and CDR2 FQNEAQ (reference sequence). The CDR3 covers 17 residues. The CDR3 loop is CASRPPYRQGGTTEAFF. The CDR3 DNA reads TGTGCCAGCAGGCCTCCATACAGACAGGGAGGGACCACTGAAGCTTTCTTT.

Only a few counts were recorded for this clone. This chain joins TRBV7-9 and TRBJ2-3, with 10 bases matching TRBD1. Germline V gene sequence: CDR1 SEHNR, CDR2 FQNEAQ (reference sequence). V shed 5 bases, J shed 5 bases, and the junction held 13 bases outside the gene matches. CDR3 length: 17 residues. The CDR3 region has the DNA TGTGCCAGCAGCCCCCGTCAACCGGGACAGGGGATAGATACGCAGTATTTT. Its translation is CASSPRQPGQGIDTQYF.

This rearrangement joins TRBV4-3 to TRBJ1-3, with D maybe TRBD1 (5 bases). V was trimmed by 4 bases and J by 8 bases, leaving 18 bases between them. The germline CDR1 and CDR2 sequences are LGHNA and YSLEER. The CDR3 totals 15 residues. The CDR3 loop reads CASSPRAGDTDTIYF. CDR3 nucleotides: TGCGCCAGCAGCCCTCGGGCGGGGGATACAGACACCATATATTTT.

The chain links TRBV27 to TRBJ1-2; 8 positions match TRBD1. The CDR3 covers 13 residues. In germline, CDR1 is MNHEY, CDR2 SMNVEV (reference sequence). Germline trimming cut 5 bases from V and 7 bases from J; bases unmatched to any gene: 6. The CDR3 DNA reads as TGTGCCAGCAGTGTGGACAGGGTTGGTGGCTACACCTTC. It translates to CASSVDRVGGYTF.

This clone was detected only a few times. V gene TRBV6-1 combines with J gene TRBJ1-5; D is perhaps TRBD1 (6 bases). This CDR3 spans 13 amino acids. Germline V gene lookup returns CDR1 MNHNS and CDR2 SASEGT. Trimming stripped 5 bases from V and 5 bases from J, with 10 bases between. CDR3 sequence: CASSSGDHQPQHF. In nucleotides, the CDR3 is TGTGCCAGCAGTTCAGGGGACCATCAGCCCCAGCATTTT.

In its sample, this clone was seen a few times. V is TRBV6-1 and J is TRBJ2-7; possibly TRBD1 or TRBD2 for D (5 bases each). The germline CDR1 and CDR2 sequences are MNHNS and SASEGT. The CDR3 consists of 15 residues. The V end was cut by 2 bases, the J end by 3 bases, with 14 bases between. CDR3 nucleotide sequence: TGTGCCAGCAGTGAACTTTGGGGGTCGGTCTACGAGCAGTACTTC. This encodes CASSELWGSVYEQYF.

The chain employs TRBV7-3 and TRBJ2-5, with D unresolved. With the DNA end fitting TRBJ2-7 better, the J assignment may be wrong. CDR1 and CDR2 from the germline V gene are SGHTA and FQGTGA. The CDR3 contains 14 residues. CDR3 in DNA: TGTGCCAGCAGCTTCCGGGCCAAGGCCTACGAGCAGTACTTC. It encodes CASSFRAKAYEQYF.

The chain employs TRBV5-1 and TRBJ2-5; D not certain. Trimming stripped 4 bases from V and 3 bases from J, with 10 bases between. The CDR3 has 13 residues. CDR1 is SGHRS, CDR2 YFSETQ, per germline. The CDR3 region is CASSHDAEETQYF. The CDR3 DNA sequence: TGCGCCAGCAGCCATGACGCGGAAGAGACCCAGTACTTC.